The 24 T cell receptor beta chains below were found in one sample sequenced in a study of CD8+ T cells in alopecia areata. Treatment of the sample: oral pan-JAK inhibitor, 5-10 mg twice daily. As the sequencing template, cDNA was produced by extracting RNA and reverse transcribing it. Sequencing used immunoSEQ multiplex PCR; TCRdb keeps in-frame clones, though not all of them. The sample consists of 110,000 to 150,000 clones, roughly 50% of them appearing once. The starting material was CD8+ T cells sorted from blood, obtained at week 4, from a patient treated with tofacitinib. The origin of the receptors is a human donor with alopecia areata.

This clone was seen a handful of times. The chain carries TRBV29-1 and TRBJ2-3; either TRBD1 or TRBD2 may fit D (5 bases each). Trimming stripped 6 bases from V and 7 bases from J, with 20 bases between. This CDR3 contains 14 residues. Germline loops: CDR1 SQVTM, CDR2 ANQGSEA. DNA of the CDR3: TGCAGCGTCGACTCCGGGGCCCCCGGACATACGCAGTATTTT. Translating gives CSVDSGAPGHTQYF.

The V and J genes are TRBV5-6 and TRBJ2-7, with D perhaps matching TRBD2 (7 bases). V gave up 3 bases and J gave up 3 bases, with 16 bases separating them. The germline gives CDR1 SGHDT, CDR2 YYEEEE. The CDR3 runs to 15 residues. The CDR3 sequence: CASSSFEGGSYEQYF. CDR3 in DNA: TGTGCCAGCAGCTCTTTTGAGGGGGGGAGCTACGAGCAGTACTTC.

This clone was counted only a few times. The chain couples TRBV9 to TRBJ1-2; TRBD1 matches 7 bases. Germline V CDR1 and CDR2: SGDLS, YYNGEE. Germline trimming cut 0 bases from V and 4 bases from J; bases unmatched to any gene: 6. The CDR3 is 15 residues long. The CDR3 reads CASSVGTGAPYGYTF. CDR3 bases: TGTGCCAGCAGCGTAGGAACAGGGGCTCCCTATGGCTACACCTTC.

The rearrangement uses TRBV2 and TRBJ2-7; D unclear. V was clipped by 8 bases and J by 5 bases, with 13 bases between them. Germline assignment: CDR1 SNHLY and CDR2 FYNNEI. The CDR3 covers 12 residues. Written as DNA, the CDR3 is TGTGCCAGCGGGATCTTTGGGAACGAGCAGTACTTC. Translation gives CASGIFGNEQYF.

This clone turned up a few times. CDR3 amino acids: CASSVGPGDTDTQYF. CDR3 in DNA: TGTGCCAGCAGTGTGGGACCGGGGGACACAGATACGCAGTATTTT. The chain links TRBV27 to TRBJ2-3, with D tentatively TRBD2 (6 bases). Germline CDR1 is MNHEY and CDR2 is SMNVEV (reference sequence). CDR3 length: 15 residues. V lost 5 bases and J 2 bases, leaving 14 bases between the germline ends.

This clone was seen a single time. The chain uses TRBV30 and TRBJ2-2, with a tentative D call TRBD1 (6 bases). CDR3 size: 15 residues. Deletions cut 4 bases from V and 3 bases from J, with 15 bases between. Germline CDR1 and CDR2: GTSNPN and SVGIG (reference sequence). In nucleotides, the CDR3 is TGTGCCTGGATCACCCAGGACAGTTACACCGGGGAGCTGTTTTTT. Protein: CAWITQDSYTGELFF.

This chain uses TRBV27 with TRBJ1-1, with D perhaps TRBD1 (5 bases). V lost 8 bases to trimming and J lost 3 bases, with 10 bases between them. Germline loops: CDR1 MNHEY, CDR2 SMNVEV (reference sequence). The CDR3 covers 12 residues. The CDR3 reads CASGWTHTEAFF. As DNA, the CDR3 is TGTGCCAGCGGCTGGACACACACTGAAGCTTTCTTT.

The V gene is TRBV30, the J gene TRBJ1-6, with 7 bases matching TRBD1. V trimming: 0 bases; J trimming: 6 bases; junction bases outside the gene matches: 5. The CDR3 has 15 amino acids. Germline lookup yields CDR1 GTSNPN and CDR2 SVGIG (reference sequence). The CDR3 DNA reads as TGTGCCTGGAGTGTGGGGACAGCCTTTAATTCACCCCTCCACTTT. This translates into CAWSVGTAFNSPLHF.

The V gene is TRBV4-3, the J gene TRBJ1-1, with no clear D. This CDR3 contains 15 residues. V lost 1 base and J lost 1, with 10 bases in between. Germline CDR1 is LGHNA and CDR2 is YSLEER. For the CDR3, the DNA is TGCGCCAGCAGCCAAGGACCAATGGGGAACACTGAAGCTTTCTTT. Its translation is CASSQGPMGNTEAFF.

The chain employs TRBV30 and TRBJ1-1, with 11 bases lining up with TRBD1. The length of the CDR3 is 14 residues. V shed 1 base, J shed 4 bases, and the junction held 2 bases outside the gene matches. The germline CDR1 and CDR2 sequences are GTSNPN and SVGIG (reference sequence). CDR3 DNA: TGTGCCTGGAGTGCCGGGACAGGGGGCACTGAAGCTTTCTTT. Translating it yields CAWSAGTGGTEAFF.

The J gene is TRBJ2-7, the V gene TRBV7-8; either TRBD1 or TRBD2 may fit D (5 bases each). CDR3 size: 15 residues. The germline V and J ends were trimmed by 0 bases and 0 bases, with 9 bases remaining between them. Looked up from germline, CDR1 is SGHVS and CDR2 is FQNEAQ. CDR3 residues: CASSLAAGSSYEQYF. CDR3 nucleotides: TGTGCCAGCAGCTTAGCTGCAGGGAGCTCCTACGAGCAGTACTTC.

V is TRBV6-6 and J is TRBJ2-7; tentative D call: TRBD2 (6 bases). This CDR3 is built from 14 residues. Trimming took off 3 bases at V and 2 bases at J, with 11 bases between the two ends. The germline V gene has CDR1 MNHNY and CDR2 SVGAGI (reference sequence). CDR3 sequence reads: CASSYGGDPYEQYF. CDR3 in DNA: TGTGCCAGCAGTTATGGCGGGGACCCCTACGAGCAGTACTTC.

This clone was seen more than once but under ten times. This sequence joins TRBV6-5 and TRBJ2-3, with TRBD2 matching over 10 bases. V lost 5 bases to trimming and J lost 2 bases; unmatched junction nucleotides: 1. This CDR3 has 14 residues. The germline gives CDR1 MNHEY, CDR2 SVGAGI. The CDR3 DNA reads as TGTGCCAGCAGTAGCGGGGGGGCCACAGATACGCAGTATTTT. Residues: CASSSGGATDTQYF.

This clone showed up just a few times. The chain employs TRBV6-6 and TRBJ2-1, with D unresolved. The V end was cut by 4 bases, the J end by 1 base, with 5 bases between. CDR3 length equals 13 residues. The V gene's germline CDR1 is MNHNY and CDR2 SVGAGI (reference sequence). CDR3 DNA sequence: TGTGCCAGCAGTTCGTTATCCTACAATGAGCAGTTCTTC. Its protein is CASSSLSYNEQFF.

This chain connects TRBV30 to TRBJ2-6; a possible D gene is TRBD2 (6 bases). Germline V gene data show CDR1 as GTSNPN and CDR2 as SVGIG (reference sequence). The CDR3 is 14 amino acids. The V and J ends lost 5 bases and 2 bases respectively, with 10 bases between them. The CDR3 loop reads CAWGPGAGANVLTF. CDR3 bases: TGTGCCTGGGGCCCGGGAGCTGGGGCCAACGTCCTGACTTTC.

The chain links TRBV27 to TRBJ1-6, with a tentative D call TRBD1 (6 bases). The CDR3 consists of 16 residues. The germline V and J ends were trimmed by 5 bases and 2 bases, with 13 bases remaining between them. Germline V gene sequence: CDR1 MNHEY, CDR2 SMNVEV (reference sequence). CDR3 sequence reads: CASSPETGAYNSPLHF. The CDR3 DNA reads as TGTGCCAGCAGTCCGGAGACAGGAGCCTATAATTCACCCCTCCACTTT.

This sequence joins TRBV7-8 and TRBJ1-5, with TRBD1 matching 9 bases. The CDR3 consists of 14 residues. V lost 5 bases and J lost 4; bases outside the gene matches: 3. The germline V gene has CDR1 SGHVS and CDR2 FQNEAQ. The CDR3 sequence: CASSPGTGNQPQHF. The CDR3 DNA follows: TGTGCCAGCAGCCCAGGGACAGGGAATCAGCCCCAGCATTTT.

A few counts support this clone. V usage is TRBV7-9 and J usage is TRBJ2-7; 7 bases line up with TRBD1. The junction had 2 bases not matched to a gene; V was cut back by 1 base and J by 8 bases. CDR1 is SEHNR and CDR2 is FQNEAQ in the germline V gene (reference sequence). CDR3 length: 12 residues. The CDR3 DNA reads TGTGCCAGCAGCTTAGAGGGGGCAAAGCAGTACTTC. Its protein product is CASSLEGAKQYF.

The rearrangement links TRBV30 to TRBJ1-2; D is uncertain. Germline CDR1 GTSNPN, CDR2 SVGIG (reference sequence). V was shortened by 4 bases and J by 8 bases, with 17 bases between the two germline ends. There are 13 residues in the CDR3. In nucleotides, the CDR3 is TGTGCCTGGACTGGAGACATCTCTCGAGGCTACACCTTC. It is translated as CAWTGDISRGYTF. The variable domain in full, with the rest retrieved from reference TRBV30 and TRBJ1-2, is SQTIHQWPATLVQPVGSPLSLECTVEGTSNPNLYWYRQAAGRGLQLLFYSVGIGQISSEVPQNLSASRPQDRQFILSSKKLLLSDSGFYLCAWTGDISRGYTFGSGTRLTVV.

Concerning this clone: Other DNA sequences from this sample encode an identical CDR3 as well. The V and J genes are TRBV30 and TRBJ1-1, with D perhaps TRBD1 (5 bases). The V end was cut by 0 bases, the J end by 6 bases, with 8 bases between. The CDR3 runs to 12 residues. Per the germline V gene, CDR1 is GTSNPN and CDR2 is SVGIG (reference sequence). In nucleotides, the CDR3 is TGTGCCTGGAGTGTACGGGGGGCTGAAGCTTTCTTT. It encodes CAWSVRGAEAFF.

The chain joins TRBV27 to TRBJ1-6; tentatively, D is TRBD1 (5 bases). The V gene lost 7 bases and the J gene lost 9 bases, with 13 bases spanning the gap. Per germline, CDR1 MNHEY and CDR2 SMNVEV (reference sequence). The CDR3 totals 13 residues. CDR3 DNA: TGTGCCAGCACTGAAAAGGGGACTTCACCCCTCCACTTT. Translated, it gives CASTEKGTSPLHF.

The V and J genes are TRBV11-2 and TRBJ2-5; D possibly uses TRBD1 or TRBD2 (5 bases each). The CDR3 has 15 residues. Per germline, CDR1 SGHAT and CDR2 FQNNGV. With 2 bases removed from V and 1 base from J, the gap between germline ends came to 11 bases. CDR3 nucleotide sequence: TGTGCCAGCAGCTTAACACGGGGCGCCCAAGAGACCCAGTACTTC. It translates to CASSLTRGAQETQYF.

V usage is TRBV11-2 and J usage is TRBJ2-5; 12 bases agree with TRBD1. The J segment lost 4 bases and the V segment lost 6 bases, leaving 6 bases of the junction unmatched. The CDR3 extends over 15 amino acids. CDR1 is SGHAT, CDR2 FQNNGV, per germline. The chain's CDR3 is CASRSGTGGGETQYF. The CDR3 nucleotides are TGTGCCAGCAGATCCGGGACAGGGGGCGGAGAGACCCAGTACTTC. The full variable domain, rest sourced from reference TRBV11-2 and TRBJ2-5, is EAGVAQSPRYKIIEKRQSVAFWCNPISGHATLYWYQQILGQGPKLLIQFQNNGVVDDSQLPKDRFSAERLKGVDSTLKIQPAKLEDSAVYLCASRSGTGGGETQYFGPGTRLLVL.

The chain links TRBV7-9 to TRBJ1-2; TRBD1 matches 8 bases. V was clipped by 1 base and J by 2 bases; unmatched bases: 0. Germline-derived CDR1 and CDR2 are SEHNR and FQNEAQ (reference sequence). The CDR3 runs 14 residues. This chain's CDR3 is CASSLGQGNYGYTF. As DNA, the CDR3 is TGTGCCAGCAGCTTAGGACAGGGGAACTATGGCTACACCTTC.